This T cell receptor (beta chain) is from a study of cytomegalovirus exposure and HLA in healthy donors. Study-level information: Unique TCRs from HLA-typed donors, roughly 87 million of them, were held in an early data release.

At sampling all donors were nominally healthy, likely with unrecorded immune exposures. Comments on this clone: No antigen is known for it.

CDR1 and CDR2 (germline): MNHNS, SASEGT. Trimming shortened V by 11 bases and J by 4 bases, and 14 bases separated the two germline ends. This CDR3 is 12 amino acids long. Study-level findings and limits: Data from an earlier analysis indicated that most TCR beta V segments were productive either about 87% or about 30% of the time. Among the CMV-associated chains, three were confirmed in vitro as specific for CMV antigens.

In the PCR, 60 Vbeta and 13 Jbeta primers were used. TCRdb's copy holds only in-frame clones and misses some; the assay was immunoSEQ multiplex PCR. The data contain 58,000 or so clones, around 68% of them singletons. The sample consisted of PBMCs. The receptor's source is a man aged 45-60 years in good health and CMV-seropositive. This rearrangement joins TRBV6-1 to TRBJ1-1; D is ambiguous. The DNA for the CDR3 is TGTGCCGGTACGGGTTTCGGCACTGAAGCTTTCTTT. It codes for CAGTGFGTEAFF.